Shown below are 11 T cell receptor beta chains from a single sample sequenced in a study of blood T cell repertoires in COVID-19. Sequencing used immunoSEQ multiplex PCR; TCRdb keeps in-frame clones, though not all of them. The sample lists about 52,000 clones, more than 85% occurring once. Input material: peripheral blood. The source is a man in his fifties with active COVID-19.

The V and J genes are TRBV5-1 and TRBJ1-3, with D unresolved. This CDR3 has 15 amino acids. Germline CDR1 reads SGHRS; CDR2 reads YFSETQ. The ends were cut back, 0 bases at V and 3 bases at J, with 10 bases in the middle. CDR3 in amino acids: CASSLGALGGNTIYF. The CDR3 bases are TGCGCCAGCAGCTTGGGTGCCCTCGGTGGAAACACCATATATTTT.

The V and J genes are TRBV7-9 and TRBJ2-5; 12 bases align to TRBD2. Germline assignment: CDR1 SEHNR and CDR2 FQNEAQ (reference sequence). The CDR3 is 15 residues long. Trimming at V came to 4 bases and at J to 3 bases, leaving 3 bases not matched to a gene. The CDR3, as DNA: TGTGCCAGCAGCTCGTGGACTAGCGGGAAAGAGACCCAGTACTTC. It specifies CASSSWTSGKETQYF. The whole variable domain, filled in from reference TRBV7-9 and TRBJ2-5, reads DTGVSQNPRHKITKRGQNVTFRCDPISEHNRLYWYRQTLGQGPEFLTYFQNEAQLEKSRLLSDRFSAERPKGSFSTLEIQRTEQGDSAMYLCASSSWTSGKETQYFGPGTRLLVL.

This chain joins TRBV25-1 and TRBJ1-4; D is ambiguous. Germline V gives CDR1 MGHDK, CDR2 SYGVNS. CDR3 size: 15 residues. V gave up 2 bases and J gave up 4 bases, with 11 bases separating them. The CDR3 reads CASSEGAVFNEKLFF. For the CDR3, the DNA is TGTGCCAGCAGTGAAGGTGCGGTCTTTAATGAAAAACTGTTTTTT.

The gene calls are TRBV18 and TRBJ2-2, with a possible D match to TRBD2 (5 bases). Germline V gives CDR1 KGHSH, CDR2 LQKENI. This CDR3 has 13 amino acids. V was cut by 3 bases and J by 6 bases, with 8 bases left in between. CDR3 DNA: TGTGCCAGCTCACCTATAGCGCCCGGGGAGCTGTTTTTT. Translated: CASSPIAPGELFF.

The count of this clone is one. This chain links TRBV11-2 with TRBJ2-1, with TRBD2 identical over 9 bases. Germline CDR1 SGHAT, CDR2 FQNNGV. The V and J ends lost 5 bases and 7 bases, in that order; junction bases with no gene match: 15. The CDR3 is 17 amino acids. DNA of the CDR3: TGTGCCAGCAGCCGCCTAACCGTTGGACTAGCGCGTAATGAGCAGTTCTTC. Translation gives CASSRLTVGLARNEQFF.

V is TRBV18 and J is TRBJ2-7; 8 bases line up with TRBD2. J gave up 3 bases and V 3 bases, and 7 bases lay outside the gene matches. CDR1 and CDR2 (germline): KGHSH, LQKENI. The CDR3 is 15 residues long. The CDR3 loop is CASSPPGLGGYEQYF. Here the CDR3 DNA reads TGTGCCAGCTCACCGCCGGGACTAGGCGGCTACGAGCAGTACTTC.

The J gene is TRBJ2-1, the V gene TRBV7-2; 8 bases map to TRBD1. Germline V gene data show CDR1 as SGHTA and CDR2 as FQGNSA. This CDR3 has 13 residues. The V segment lost 5 bases and the J segment 15 bases; nucleotides outside the gene matches: 12. CDR3 sequence: CASSPRTGIVSFF. CDR3 DNA: TGTGCCAGCAGCCCGAGGACAGGGATTGTCTCGTTCTTC. Together with reference TRBV7-2 and TRBJ2-1, the CDR3 gives the full variable domain: GAGVSQSPSNKVTEKGKDVELRCDPISGHTALYWYRQSLGQGLEFLIYFQGNSAPDKSGLPSDRFSAERTGGSVSTLTIQRTQQEDSAVYLCASSPRTGIVSFFGPGTRLTVL.

The chain uses TRBV5-1 and TRBJ2-5; TRBD2 matches at 13 bases. V shed 3 bases and J 3 bases; nucleotides not matched to a gene: 2. This CDR3 has 15 amino acids. Germline V gene sequence: CDR1 SGHRS, CDR2 YFSETQ. The chain's CDR3 is CASSWGTSGEETQYF. DNA for the CDR3: TGCGCCAGCAGCTGGGGGACTAGCGGGGAAGAGACCCAGTACTTC.

The rearrangement joins TRBV12-3 or TRBV12-4 to TRBJ1-1; TRBD1 is a possible D gene (6 bases). Trimming pared 5 bases from V and 4 bases from J, leaving 11 bases between. This CDR3 is 13 amino acids long. The CDR3 DNA is TGTGCCAGCAGTCGACAGGCTGCCACTGAAGCTTTCTTT. Amino acid sequence: CASSRQAATEAFF.

The chain joins TRBV7-7 to TRBJ2-2, with 10 bases fitting TRBD2. Per germline, CDR1 SSHAT and CDR2 FNYEAQ (reference sequence). The V segment lost 5 bases and the J segment 3 bases; nucleotides outside the gene matches: 6. The CDR3 is 16 amino acids. The CDR3 bases are TGTGCCAGCAGCCCCAATCTAGCGGGAGACACCGGGGAGCTGTTTTTT. It encodes CASSPNLAGDTGELFF.

The chain links TRBV30 to TRBJ1-2, with a tentative D call TRBD1 (5 bases). This CDR3 comprises 11 residues. V was clipped by 5 bases and J by 8 bases, with 12 bases between them. Germline V lookup: CDR1 GTSNPN, CDR2 SVGIG (reference sequence). CDR3 region: CAWPPTVGYTF. The CDR3 bases are TGTGCCTGGCCCCCGACAGTCGGCTACACCTTC.